This T cell receptor beta chain was identified during a study of blood T cell repertoires in COVID-19. Across the study: Acute and convalescent COVID-19 specimens originated in the United States, Italy and Spain.

Some clones are missing from TCRdb's copy, which holds only in-frame ones; the method was immunoSEQ multiplex PCR. Among tens of thousands of clones listed, around 80% were seen once. This CDR3 has 13 amino acids. The germline CDR1 and CDR2 sequences are SQVTM and ANQGSEA. Sequenced material: peripheral blood. The chain is built from TRBV29-1 and TRBJ1-1; tentatively, D is TRBD1 (5 bases). The sequence was obtained from a human donor in a cohort sampled during active or convalescent COVID-19. The CDR3 loop is CSYLGGKNTEAFF. CDR3 nucleotides: TGCAGTTACTTGGGGGGTAAGAACACTGAAGCTTTCTTT. Using reference TRBV29-1 and TRBJ1-1 for the parts outside the CDR3, the full variable domain is SAVISQKPSRDICQRGTSLTIQCQVDSQVTMMFWYRQQPGQSLTLIATANQGSEATYESGFVIDKFPISRPNLTFSTLTVSNMSPEDSSIYLCSYLGGKNTEAFFGQGTRLTVV.